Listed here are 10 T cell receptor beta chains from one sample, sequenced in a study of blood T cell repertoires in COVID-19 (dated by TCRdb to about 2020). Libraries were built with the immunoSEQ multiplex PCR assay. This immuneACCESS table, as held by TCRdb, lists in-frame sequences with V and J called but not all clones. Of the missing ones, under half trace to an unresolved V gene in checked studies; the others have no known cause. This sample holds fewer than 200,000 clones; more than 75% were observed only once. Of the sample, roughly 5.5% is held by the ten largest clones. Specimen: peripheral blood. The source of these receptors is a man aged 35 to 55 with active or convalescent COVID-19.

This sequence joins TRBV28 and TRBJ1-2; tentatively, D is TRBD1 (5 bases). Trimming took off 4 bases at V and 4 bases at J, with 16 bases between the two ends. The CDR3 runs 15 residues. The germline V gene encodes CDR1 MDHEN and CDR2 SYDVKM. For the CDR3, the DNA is TGTGCCAGCAGTTACCTAAGGGGAATGGTCTATGGCTACACCTTC. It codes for CASSYLRGMVYGYTF.

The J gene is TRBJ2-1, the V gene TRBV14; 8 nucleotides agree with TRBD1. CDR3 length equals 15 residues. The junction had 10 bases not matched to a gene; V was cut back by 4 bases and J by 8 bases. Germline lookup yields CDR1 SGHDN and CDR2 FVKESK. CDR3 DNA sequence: TGTGCCAGCAGCCCACTGGACAGGGCTTCCGATGAGCAGTTCTTC. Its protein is CASSPLDRASDEQFF.

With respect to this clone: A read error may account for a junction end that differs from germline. CDR3 region: CASSYSGHGQPQLF. In DNA form, the CDR3 reads TGTGCCAGCAGTTACTCTGGGCACGGTCAGCCCCAGCTTTTT. The chain carries TRBV6-5 and TRBJ1-5; D is uncertain. Germline V gene lookup returns CDR1 MNHEY and CDR2 SVGAGI. The CDR3 totals 14 residues.

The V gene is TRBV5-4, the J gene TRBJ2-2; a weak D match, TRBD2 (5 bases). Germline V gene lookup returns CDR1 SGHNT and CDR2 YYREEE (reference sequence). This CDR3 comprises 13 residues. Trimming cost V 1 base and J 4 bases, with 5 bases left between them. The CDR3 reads CASSLTSTGELFF. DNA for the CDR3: TGTGCCAGCAGCTTGACTAGCACCGGGGAGCTGTTTTTT.

The CDR3 here is CASSLRNQPQHF. DNA of the CDR3: TGTGCCAGCAGTCTGAGGAATCAGCCCCAGCATTTT. The chain joins TRBV28 to TRBJ1-5; D remains unclear. The CDR3 is 12 amino acids. CDR1 MDHEN and CDR2 SYDVKM come from the germline V gene. Trimming took 5 bases from V and 4 from J, leaving 6 bases between them.

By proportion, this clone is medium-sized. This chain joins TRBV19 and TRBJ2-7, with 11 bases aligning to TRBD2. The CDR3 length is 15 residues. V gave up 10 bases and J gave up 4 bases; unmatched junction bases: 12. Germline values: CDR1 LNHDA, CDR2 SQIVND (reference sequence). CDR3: CATKVTSGSRYEQYF. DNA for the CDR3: TGTGCCACCAAAGTCACTAGCGGGAGTAGGTACGAGCAGTACTTC.

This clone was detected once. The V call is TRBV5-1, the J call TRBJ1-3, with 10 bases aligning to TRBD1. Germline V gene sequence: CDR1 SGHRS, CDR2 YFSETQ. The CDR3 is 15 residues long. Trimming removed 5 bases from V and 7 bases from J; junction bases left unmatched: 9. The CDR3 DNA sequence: TGCGCCAGCAGTTATGCGGGACAGGGGTCCAACACCATATATTTT. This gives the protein CASSYAGQGSNTIYF. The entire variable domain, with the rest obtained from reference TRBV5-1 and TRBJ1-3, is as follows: KAGVTQTPRYLIKTRGQQVTLSCSPISGHRSVSWYQQTPGQGLQFLFEYFSETQRNKGNFPGRFSGRQFSNSRSEMNVSTLELGDSALYLCASSYAGQGSNTIYFGEGSWLTVV.

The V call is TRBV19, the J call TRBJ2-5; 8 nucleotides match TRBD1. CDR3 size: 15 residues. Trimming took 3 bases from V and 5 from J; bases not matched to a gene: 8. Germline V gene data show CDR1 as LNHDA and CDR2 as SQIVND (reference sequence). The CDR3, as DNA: TGTGCCAGTAGTATTCGTCAGGGGGCCGGGGAGACCCAGTACTTC. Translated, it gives CASSIRQGAGETQYF.

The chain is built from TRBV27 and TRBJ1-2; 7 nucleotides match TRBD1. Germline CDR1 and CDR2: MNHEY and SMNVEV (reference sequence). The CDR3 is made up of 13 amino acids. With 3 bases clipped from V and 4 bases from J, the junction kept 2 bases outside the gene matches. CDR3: CASSFRDSYGYTF. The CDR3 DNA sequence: TGTGCCAGCAGTTTCCGGGACAGCTATGGCTACACCTTC.

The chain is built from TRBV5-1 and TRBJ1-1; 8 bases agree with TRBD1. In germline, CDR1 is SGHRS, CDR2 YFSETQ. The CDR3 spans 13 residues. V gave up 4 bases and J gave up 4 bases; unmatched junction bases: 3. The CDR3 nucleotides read TGCGCCAGCAGCATCGGGACAGGCACTGAAGCTTTCTTT. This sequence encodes CASSIGTGTEAFF.